This is a list of T cell receptor beta chains from one sample in a study of control samples from healthy donors and cancer patients. The table came from immunoSEQ multiplex PCR; TCRdb's copy has only in-frame clones and leaves some out. The sample carries about 20,000 clones, around 89% recorded once. Sequenced sample: PBMCs. These receptor sequences come from a woman in her sixties or seventies with head and neck cancer. CDR3s include the opening cysteine and the closing phenylalanine or tryptophan. The order of the fields is CDR3 DNA, CDR3 protein, clone size, J gene, V gene, D gene. A D gene is named only where the DNA matches it firmly. The size field is filled for only some rows; it gives once, few, many or a size class.

CDR3 DNA: TGTGCCAGCAGTTTCCTTGGCAATCAGCCCCAGCATTTT; CDR3 protein: CASSFLGNQPQHF; clone size: -; J gene: TRBJ1-5; V gene: TRBV28; D gene: -
CDR3 DNA: TGTGCCAGCAGCTTGAGGGGACGCAGTGACTACGAGCAGTACTTC; CDR3 protein: CASSLRGRSDYEQYF; clone size: -; J gene: TRBJ2-7; V gene: TRBV7-6; D gene: -
CDR3 DNA: TGTGCCAGCAGTTTGAACACGGCCAATGAGCAGTTCTTC; CDR3 protein: CASSLNTANEQFF; clone size: once; J gene: TRBJ2-1; V gene: TRBV27; D gene: -
CDR3 DNA: TGTGCCACCAGTGACCCGGGGGGGGCAGATACGCAGTATTTT; CDR3 protein: CATSDPGGADTQYF; clone size: -; J gene: TRBJ2-3; V gene: TRBV24-1; D gene: TRBD2
CDR3 DNA: TGCAGCGTTAGTTTCCCAGGGACTGAAGCTTTCTTT; CDR3 protein: CSVSFPGTEAFF; clone size: -; J gene: TRBJ1-1; V gene: TRBV29-1; D gene: -
CDR3 DNA: TGTGCCAGTAGTATAACTAGCGGGAGGGCAAGTGAGCAGTTCTTC; CDR3 protein: CASSITSGRASEQFF; clone size: -; J gene: TRBJ2-1; V gene: TRBV19; D gene: TRBD2
CDR3 DNA: TGTGCCAGCAGGGCTAAACAGGGGGCGGCTTACTATGGCTACACCTTC; CDR3 protein: CASRAKQGAAYYGYTF; clone size: -; J gene: TRBJ1-2; V gene: TRBV28; D gene: TRBD1
CDR3 DNA: TGTGCCAGCAGCTCAGGAGCAAGAGGGTCGGGACAGGGACGTCAGCCCCAGCATTTT; CDR3 protein: CASSSGARGSGQGRQPQHF; clone size: -; J gene: TRBJ1-5; V gene: TRBV6-6; D gene: TRBD1
CDR3 DNA: TGTGCCAGCAGCTTGGGGGGGCGCTACGAGCAGTACTTC; CDR3 protein: CASSLGGRYEQYF; clone size: -; J gene: TRBJ2-7; V gene: TRBV5-6; D gene: -
CDR3 DNA: TGTGCCAGTAGTATCGACAGGCGATTGGGCACCGGGGAGCTGTTTTTT; CDR3 protein: CASSIDRRLGTGELFF; clone size: -; J gene: TRBJ2-2; V gene: TRBV19; D gene: -
CDR3 DNA: TGTGCCAGCACCCCTAGGTTGGGGGGCCAAGAGACCCAGTACTTC; CDR3 protein: CASTPRLGGQETQYF; clone size: -; J gene: TRBJ2-5; V gene: TRBV6-5; D gene: -
CDR3 DNA: TGTGCCAGCAGCTTTGGGTACCAAGAGACCCAGTACTTC; CDR3 protein: CASSFGYQETQYF; clone size: -; J gene: TRBJ2-5; V gene: TRBV7-9; D gene: -
CDR3 DNA: TGTGCCAGCAGCGTAAACCCCGCTCCCAACTACGAGCAGTACTTC; CDR3 protein: CASSVNPAPNYEQYF; clone size: once; J gene: TRBJ2-7; V gene: TRBV9; D gene: -
CDR3 DNA: TGTGCCAGCAGTTTCAAAGGGACAGGGGGCCTCTACGAGCAGTACTTC; CDR3 protein: CASSFKGTGGLYEQYF; clone size: -; J gene: TRBJ2-7; V gene: TRBV27; D gene: TRBD1
CDR3 DNA: TGTGCCAGCGGGCTTGGGGGCTCTGGGGCCAACGTCCTGACTTTC; CDR3 protein: CASGLGGSGANVLTF; clone size: -; J gene: TRBJ2-6; V gene: TRBV27; D gene: -
CDR3 DNA: TGCGCCAGCAGGACAGGAATGGAGACTGAAGCTTTCTTT; CDR3 protein: CASRTGMETEAFF; clone size: -; J gene: TRBJ1-1; V gene: TRBV5-1; D gene: -
CDR3 DNA: TGCGCCAGCAGCCAAGATTTCGGGGGGACCTACGAGCAGTACTTC; CDR3 protein: CASSQDFGGTYEQYF; clone size: -; J gene: TRBJ2-7; V gene: TRBV4-1; D gene: TRBD2
CDR3 DNA: TGTGCCAGCAGTTCCCCCGGCCGCCCTAACCTGAACACTGAAGCTTTCTTT; CDR3 protein: CASSSPGRPNLNTEAFF; clone size: -; J gene: TRBJ1-1; V gene: TRBV28; D gene: -
CDR3 DNA: TGTGCCAGCAGCTTCGTCGGGACAGGGGACAATGAGCAGTTCTTC; CDR3 protein: CASSFVGTGDNEQFF; clone size: -; J gene: TRBJ2-1; V gene: TRBV7-9; D gene: TRBD1
CDR3 DNA: TGTGCCAGCAGCCGTACATCCCCGGGTTCACCCCTCCACTTT; CDR3 protein: CASSRTSPGSPLHF; clone size: -; J gene: TRBJ1-6; V gene: TRBV9; D gene: -
CDR3 DNA: TGTGCCAGCTCACCATTCCTGGCGGGAGGGGACTACAATGAGCAGTTCTTC; CDR3 protein: CASSPFLAGGDYNEQFF; clone size: -; J gene: TRBJ2-1; V gene: TRBV18; D gene: TRBD2
CDR3 DNA: TGTGCCAGCAGCCCCTCTCCCTACGAGCAGTACTTC; CDR3 protein: CASSPSPYEQYF; clone size: medium-sized; J gene: TRBJ2-7; V gene: TRBV28; D gene: -
CDR3 DNA: TGTGCCAGCAGCCGTCAAGGGATAGCCCGGACTGAAGCTTTCTTT; CDR3 protein: CASSRQGIARTEAFF; clone size: -; J gene: TRBJ1-1; V gene: TRBV7-2; D gene: -
CDR3 DNA: TGTGCCAGCGACAGGGGCGCCGGGGAGCTGTTTTTT; CDR3 protein: CASDRGAGELFF; clone size: -; J gene: TRBJ2-2; V gene: TRBV19; D gene: TRBD1
CDR3 DNA: TGTGCCAGCAGCACAACGCAGTCGGGGTCTTACAATGAGCAGTTCTTC; CDR3 protein: CASSTTQSGSYNEQFF; clone size: once; J gene: TRBJ2-1; V gene: TRBV7-8; D gene: -
CDR3 DNA: TGTGCCAGCAGCTTACTCAAGGCGCCTAGCGGGAGGCTTCAAGAGACCCAGTACTTC; CDR3 protein: CASSLLKAPSGRLQETQYF; clone size: -; J gene: TRBJ2-5; V gene: TRBV7-9; D gene: TRBD2
CDR3 DNA: TGTGCCAGTAGTCCATCCCCTTTCGTGACGCAGTACTTC; CDR3 protein: CASSPSPFVTQYF; clone size: -; J gene: TRBJ2-7; V gene: TRBV19; D gene: -
CDR3 DNA: TGTGCCAGCAGCTTAAGTGGGGGACCTAATGCCAATGAGCAGTTCTTC; CDR3 protein: CASSLSGGPNANEQFF; clone size: -; J gene: TRBJ2-1; V gene: TRBV7-8; D gene: -
CDR3 DNA: TGTGCCAGCAGGGAGCGGGAGGCTCCATCCAGTGAGCAGTTCTTC; CDR3 protein: CASREREAPSSEQFF; clone size: -; J gene: TRBJ2-1; V gene: TRBV2; D gene: TRBD2
CDR3 DNA: TGTGCCATCAAAGCATCGGTAGGGACTGAAGCTTTCTTT; CDR3 protein: CAIKASVGTEAFF; clone size: -; J gene: TRBJ1-1; V gene: TRBV10-3; D gene: -
CDR3 DNA: TGTGCCAGCAGCCCGGGACAGGGCGCGGGAGGATACAATGAGCAGTTCTTC; CDR3 protein: CASSPGQGAGGYNEQFF; clone size: once; J gene: TRBJ2-1; V gene: TRBV27; D gene: -
CDR3 DNA: TGTGCCAGCAGCTTTTCCTCCCCGGGGGCGGGGGGTGAAAAACTGTTTTTT; CDR3 protein: CASSFSSPGAGGEKLFF; clone size: -; J gene: TRBJ1-4; V gene: TRBV7-6; D gene: -
CDR3 DNA: TGTGCCAGCAGCGCAAGACAGGGGATGAACACTGAAGCTTTCTTT; CDR3 protein: CASSARQGMNTEAFF; clone size: -; J gene: TRBJ1-1; V gene: TRBV9; D gene: TRBD1
CDR3 DNA: TGTGCCAGCAGTTTATCGAACTCGGGACTAGCTTCGGGTGAGCAGTTCTTC; CDR3 protein: CASSLSNSGLASGEQFF; clone size: medium-sized; J gene: TRBJ2-1; V gene: TRBV27; D gene: TRBD2
CDR3 DNA: TGTGCCAGCAGCTTAATAGGGGATGAGGATGAGCAGTTCTTC; CDR3 protein: CASSLIGDEDEQFF; clone size: -; J gene: TRBJ2-1; V gene: TRBV11-3; D gene: -
CDR3 DNA: TGTGCCAGCAGCCCAGGGGGGGGCTCCTACAATGAGCAGTTCTTC; CDR3 protein: CASSPGGGSYNEQFF; clone size: -; J gene: TRBJ2-1; V gene: TRBV9; D gene: -
CDR3 DNA: TGTGCCAGCAGTTGGGGGGACGGAACTTACGAGCAGTACTTC; CDR3 protein: CASSWGDGTYEQYF; clone size: -; J gene: TRBJ2-7; V gene: TRBV27; D gene: -
CDR3 DNA: TGTGCCACCAGCTTTTTAGGACAGGGCACCTACGAGCAGTACTTC; CDR3 protein: CATSFLGQGTYEQYF; clone size: -; J gene: TRBJ2-7; V gene: TRBV5-4; D gene: TRBD1
CDR3 DNA: TGTGCCAGCCGGGCTTCAGGGGGTGGTGAGGGCTACACCTTC; CDR3 protein: CASRASGGGEGYTF; clone size: -; J gene: TRBJ1-2; V gene: TRBV6-5; D gene: TRBD1
CDR3 DNA: TGTGCCAGCAGTCCCGACAGGTTTGGAAACACCATATATTTT; CDR3 protein: CASSPDRFGNTIYF; clone size: once; J gene: TRBJ1-3; V gene: TRBV28; D gene: -
CDR3 DNA: TGTGCCAGCAGTTACTTCCCCTCGACTAGCTACGAGCAGTACTTC; CDR3 protein: CASSYFPSTSYEQYF; clone size: -; J gene: TRBJ2-7; V gene: TRBV6-5; D gene: -
CDR3 DNA: TGTGCCACCAGCAGAGATAGGGTCCCCGTTACAGATACGCAGTATTTT; CDR3 protein: CATSRDRVPVTDTQYF; clone size: -; J gene: TRBJ2-3; V gene: TRBV15; D gene: -
CDR3 DNA: TGTGCCAGCACGACCCACTCAGGGGAGACTGAAGCTTTCTTT; CDR3 protein: CASTTHSGETEAFF; clone size: -; J gene: TRBJ1-1; V gene: TRBV2; D gene: -
CDR3 DNA: TGTGCCAGTACCTCACAGATTAATCAGCCCCAGCATTTT; CDR3 protein: CASTSQINQPQHF; clone size: -; J gene: TRBJ1-5; V gene: TRBV19; D gene: -
CDR3 DNA: TGTGCCAGTAGTATTGGGGCTCTCCTGGGGACTGAAGCTTTCTTT; CDR3 protein: CASSIGALLGTEAFF; clone size: once; J gene: TRBJ1-1; V gene: TRBV19; D gene: -
CDR3 DNA: TGTGCCACCAGTGAAGCAGAGCACTATGGCTACACCTTC; CDR3 protein: CATSEAEHYGYTF; clone size: -; J gene: TRBJ1-2; V gene: TRBV24-1; D gene: -
CDR3 DNA: TGTGCCAGCAGCTCCCGACAGACCTTTCAGCCCCAGCATTTT; CDR3 protein: CASSSRQTFQPQHF; clone size: -; J gene: TRBJ1-5; V gene: TRBV6-5; D gene: -
CDR3 DNA: TGTGCCAGCAGCCAAGACGCGGGCGTCAATGAGCAGTTCTTC; CDR3 protein: CASSQDAGVNEQFF; clone size: -; J gene: TRBJ2-1; V gene: TRBV4-2; D gene: -